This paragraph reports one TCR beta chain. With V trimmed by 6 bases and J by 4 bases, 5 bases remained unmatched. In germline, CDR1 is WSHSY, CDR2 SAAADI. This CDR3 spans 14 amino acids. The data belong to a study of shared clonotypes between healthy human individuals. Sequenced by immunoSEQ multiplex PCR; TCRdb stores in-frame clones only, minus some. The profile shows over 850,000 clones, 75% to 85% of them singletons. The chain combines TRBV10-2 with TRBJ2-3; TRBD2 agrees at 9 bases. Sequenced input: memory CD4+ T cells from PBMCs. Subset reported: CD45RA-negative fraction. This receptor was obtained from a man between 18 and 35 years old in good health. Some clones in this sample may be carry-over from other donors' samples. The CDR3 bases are TGCGCCAGCAGGCCTAGCGGGGCCCCAGATACGCAGTATTTT. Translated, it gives CASRPSGAPDTQYF.